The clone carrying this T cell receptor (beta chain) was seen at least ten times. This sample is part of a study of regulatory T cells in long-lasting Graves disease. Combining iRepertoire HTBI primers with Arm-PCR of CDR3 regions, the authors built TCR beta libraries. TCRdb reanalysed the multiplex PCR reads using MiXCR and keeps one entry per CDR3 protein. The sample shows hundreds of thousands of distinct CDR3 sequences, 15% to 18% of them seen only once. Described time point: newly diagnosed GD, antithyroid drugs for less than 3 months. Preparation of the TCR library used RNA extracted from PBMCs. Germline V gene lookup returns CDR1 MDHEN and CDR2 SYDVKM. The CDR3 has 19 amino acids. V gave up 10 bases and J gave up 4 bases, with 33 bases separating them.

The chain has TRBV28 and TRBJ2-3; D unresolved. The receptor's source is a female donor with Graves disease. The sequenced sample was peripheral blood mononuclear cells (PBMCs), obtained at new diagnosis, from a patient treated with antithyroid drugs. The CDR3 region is CATSSFLLWVPYCPDTQYF. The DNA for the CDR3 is TGTGCCACCTCTAGTTTTCTCCTTTGGGTTCCGTATTGTCCAGATACGCAGTATTTT.